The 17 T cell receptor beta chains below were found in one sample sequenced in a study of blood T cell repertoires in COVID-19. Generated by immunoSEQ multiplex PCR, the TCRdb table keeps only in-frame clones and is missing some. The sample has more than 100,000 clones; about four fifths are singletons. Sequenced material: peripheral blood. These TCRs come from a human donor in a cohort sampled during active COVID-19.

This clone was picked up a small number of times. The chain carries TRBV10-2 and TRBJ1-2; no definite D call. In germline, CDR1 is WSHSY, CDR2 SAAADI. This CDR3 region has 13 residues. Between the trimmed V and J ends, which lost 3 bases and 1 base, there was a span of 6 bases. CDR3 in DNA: TGCGCCAGCAGTGACGGTATTAACTATGGCTACACCTTC. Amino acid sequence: CASSDGINYGYTF.

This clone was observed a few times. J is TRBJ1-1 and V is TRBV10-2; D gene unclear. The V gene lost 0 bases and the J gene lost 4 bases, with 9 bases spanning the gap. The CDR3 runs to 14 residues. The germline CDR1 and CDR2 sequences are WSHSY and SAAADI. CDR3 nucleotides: TGCGCCAGCAGTGAGTCGACGGGTGGCACTGAAGCTTTCTTT. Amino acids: CASSESTGGTEAFF.

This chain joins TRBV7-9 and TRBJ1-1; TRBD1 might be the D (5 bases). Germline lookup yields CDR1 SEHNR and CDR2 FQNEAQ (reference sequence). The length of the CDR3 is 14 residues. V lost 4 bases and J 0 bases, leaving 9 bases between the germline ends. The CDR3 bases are TGTGCCAGCAGCTCAGGACAAGTGAACACTGAAGCTTTCTTT. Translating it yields CASSSGQVNTEAFF.

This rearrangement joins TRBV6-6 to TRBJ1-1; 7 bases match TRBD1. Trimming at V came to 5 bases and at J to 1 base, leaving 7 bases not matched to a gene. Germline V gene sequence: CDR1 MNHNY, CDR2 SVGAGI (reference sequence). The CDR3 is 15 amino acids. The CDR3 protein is CASSTWTGQNTEAFF. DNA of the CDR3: TGTGCCAGCAGTACTTGGACAGGACAGAACACTGAAGCTTTCTTT.

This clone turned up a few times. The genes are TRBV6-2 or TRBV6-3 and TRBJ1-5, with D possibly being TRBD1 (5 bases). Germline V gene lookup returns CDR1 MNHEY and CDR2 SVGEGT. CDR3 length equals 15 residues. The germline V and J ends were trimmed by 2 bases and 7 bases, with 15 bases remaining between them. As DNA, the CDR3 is TGTGCCAGCAGTTACGGGCAGGGCTTTTGGCAGCCCCAGCATTTT. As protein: CASSYGQGFWQPQHF.

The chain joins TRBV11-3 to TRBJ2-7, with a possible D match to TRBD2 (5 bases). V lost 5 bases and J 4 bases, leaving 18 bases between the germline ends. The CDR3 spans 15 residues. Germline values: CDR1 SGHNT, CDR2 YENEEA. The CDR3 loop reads CASSQSYGKVYEQYF. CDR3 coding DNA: TGTGCCAGCAGCCAATCCTACGGGAAGGTATACGAGCAGTACTTC.

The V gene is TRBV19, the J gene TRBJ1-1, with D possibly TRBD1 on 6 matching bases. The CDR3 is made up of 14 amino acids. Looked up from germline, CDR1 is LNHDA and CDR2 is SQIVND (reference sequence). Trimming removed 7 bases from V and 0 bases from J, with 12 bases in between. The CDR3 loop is CASTRTDLNTEAFF. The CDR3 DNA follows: TGTGCCAGTACCAGGACAGACCTGAACACTGAAGCTTTCTTT.

CDR3 residues: CASSSGQGSTDTQYF. The CDR3 DNA sequence: TGTGCCAGCAGTTCAGGACAGGGGAGCACAGATACGCAGTATTTT. This chain uses TRBV6-5 with TRBJ2-3, with 9 bases lining up with TRBD1. CDR1 MNHEY and CDR2 SVGAGI come from the germline V gene. The CDR3 has 15 amino acids. V was pared by 4 bases and J by 0 bases, with 2 bases of the junction left unmatched.

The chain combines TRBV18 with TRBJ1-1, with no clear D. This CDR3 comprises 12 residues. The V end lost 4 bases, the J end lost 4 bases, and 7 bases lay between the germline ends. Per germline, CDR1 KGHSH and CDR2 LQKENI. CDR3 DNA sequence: TGTGCCAGCTCACGAGAGGGCACTGAAGCTTTCTTT. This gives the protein CASSREGTEAFF.

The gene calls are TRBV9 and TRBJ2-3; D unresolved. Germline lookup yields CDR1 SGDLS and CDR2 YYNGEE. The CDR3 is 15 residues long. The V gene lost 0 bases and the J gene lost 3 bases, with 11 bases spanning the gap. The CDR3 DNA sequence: TGTGCCAGCAGCGTAGGGCTCTCGGGTACAGATACGCAGTATTTT. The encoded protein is CASSVGLSGTDTQYF.

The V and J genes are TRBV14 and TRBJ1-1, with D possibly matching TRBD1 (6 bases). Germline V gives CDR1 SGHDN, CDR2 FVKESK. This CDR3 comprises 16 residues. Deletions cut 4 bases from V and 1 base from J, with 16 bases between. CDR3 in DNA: TGTGCCAGCAGCCCAGCTAGGGACAAGCCGAACACTGAAGCTTTCTTT. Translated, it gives CASSPARDKPNTEAFF.

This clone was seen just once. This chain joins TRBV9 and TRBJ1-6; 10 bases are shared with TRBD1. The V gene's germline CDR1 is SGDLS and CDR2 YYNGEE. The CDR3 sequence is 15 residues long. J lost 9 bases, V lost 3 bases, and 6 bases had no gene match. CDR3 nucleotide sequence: TGTGCCAGCAGCGAAGGGACAGGGGTCGGTTCACCCCTCCACTTT. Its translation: CASSEGTGVGSPLHF.

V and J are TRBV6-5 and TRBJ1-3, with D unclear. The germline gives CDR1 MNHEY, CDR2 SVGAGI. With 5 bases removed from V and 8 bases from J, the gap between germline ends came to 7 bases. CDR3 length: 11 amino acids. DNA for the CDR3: TGTGCCAGCAGTCACGGGGACACCATATATTTT. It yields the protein CASSHGDTIYF.

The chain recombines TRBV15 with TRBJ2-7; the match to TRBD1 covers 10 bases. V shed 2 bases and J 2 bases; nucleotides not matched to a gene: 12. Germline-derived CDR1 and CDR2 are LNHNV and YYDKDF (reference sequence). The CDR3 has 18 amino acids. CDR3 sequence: CATSRRGTGTGVAYEQYF. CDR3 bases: TGTGCCACCAGCAGAAGAGGGACCGGGACAGGGGTCGCCTACGAGCAGTACTTC.

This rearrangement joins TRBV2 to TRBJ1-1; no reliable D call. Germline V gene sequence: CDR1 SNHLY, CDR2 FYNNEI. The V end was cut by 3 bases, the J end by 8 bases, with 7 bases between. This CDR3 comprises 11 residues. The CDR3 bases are TGTGCCAGCAGTGAGTCCAGGGAAGCTTTCTTT. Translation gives CASSESREAFF.

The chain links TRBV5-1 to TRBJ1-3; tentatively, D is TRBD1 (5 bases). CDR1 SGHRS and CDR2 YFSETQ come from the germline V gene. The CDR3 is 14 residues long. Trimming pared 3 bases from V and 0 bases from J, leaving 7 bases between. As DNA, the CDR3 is TGCGCCAGCAGCTCAGGGATCTCTGGAAACACCATATATTTT. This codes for CASSSGISGNTIYF.

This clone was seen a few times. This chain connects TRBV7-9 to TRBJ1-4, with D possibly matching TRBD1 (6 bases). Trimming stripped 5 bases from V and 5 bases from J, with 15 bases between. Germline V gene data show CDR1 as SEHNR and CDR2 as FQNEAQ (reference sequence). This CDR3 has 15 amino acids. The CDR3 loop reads CASSQTGSGNEKLFF. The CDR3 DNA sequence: TGTGCCAGCAGCCAAACAGGGTCGGGGAATGAAAAACTGTTTTTT.